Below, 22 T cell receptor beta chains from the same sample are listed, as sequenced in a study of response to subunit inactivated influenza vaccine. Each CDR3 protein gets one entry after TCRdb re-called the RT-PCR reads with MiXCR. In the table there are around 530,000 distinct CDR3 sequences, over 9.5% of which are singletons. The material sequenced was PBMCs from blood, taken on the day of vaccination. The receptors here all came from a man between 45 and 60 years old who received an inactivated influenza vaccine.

The CDR3 reads CASSLATDYKETQYF. CDR3 DNA sequence: TGCGCCAGCAGCTTGGCCACGGACTATAAAGAGACCCAGTACTTC. The chain combines TRBV5-1 with TRBJ2-5; D might be TRBD2 (6 bases). V lost 0 bases to trimming and J lost 3 bases, with 12 bases between them. The germline gives CDR1 SGHRS, CDR2 YFSETQ. This CDR3 has 15 residues.

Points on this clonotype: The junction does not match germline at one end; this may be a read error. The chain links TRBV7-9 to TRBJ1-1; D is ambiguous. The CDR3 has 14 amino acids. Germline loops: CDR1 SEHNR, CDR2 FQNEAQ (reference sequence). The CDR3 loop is CASSRHSVATEAFF. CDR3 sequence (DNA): TGTGCCAGCAGCCGACATAGTGTCGCTACTGAAGCTTTCTTC. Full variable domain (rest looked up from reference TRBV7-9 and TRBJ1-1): DTGVSQNPRHKITKRGQNVTFRCDPISEHNRLYWYRQTLGQGPEFLTYFQNEAQLEKSRLLSDRFSAERPKGSFSTLEIQRTEQGDSAMYLCASSRHSVATEAFFGQGTRLTVV.

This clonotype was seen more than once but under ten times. The CDR3 sequence is CASSMRDRGITGANVLTF. CDR3 coding DNA: TGCGCCAGCAGCATGAGGGACAGGGGGATCACTGGGGCCAACGTCCTGACTTTC. V and J are TRBV5-1 and TRBJ2-6; 11 bases are a match to TRBD1. The CDR3 covers 18 residues. The V gene end was trimmed by 4 bases and the J gene end by 2 bases; junction bases not matched to a gene: 8. Germline CDR1 is SGHRS and CDR2 is YFSETQ.

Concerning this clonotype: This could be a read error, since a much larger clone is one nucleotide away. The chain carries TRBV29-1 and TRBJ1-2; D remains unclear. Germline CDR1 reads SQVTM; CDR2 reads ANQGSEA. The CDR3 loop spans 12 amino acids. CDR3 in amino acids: CSVESHLYGHTF. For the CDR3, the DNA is TGCAGCGTTGAGTCACATCTCTATGGCCACACCTTC. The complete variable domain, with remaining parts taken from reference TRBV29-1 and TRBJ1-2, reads SAVISQKPSRDICQRGTSLTIQCQVDSQVTMMFWYRQQPGQSLTLIATANQGSEATYESGFVIDKFPISRPNLTFSTLTVSNMSPEDSSIYLCSVESHLYGHTFGSGTRLTVV.

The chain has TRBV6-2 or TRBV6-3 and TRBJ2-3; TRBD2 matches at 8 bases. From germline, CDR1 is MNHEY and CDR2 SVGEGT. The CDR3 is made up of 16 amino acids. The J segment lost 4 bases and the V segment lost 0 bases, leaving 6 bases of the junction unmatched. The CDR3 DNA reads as TGTGCCAGCAGTTACTCGCCGGGACTAGATGCAGATACGCAGTATTTT. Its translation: CASSYSPGLDADTQYF.

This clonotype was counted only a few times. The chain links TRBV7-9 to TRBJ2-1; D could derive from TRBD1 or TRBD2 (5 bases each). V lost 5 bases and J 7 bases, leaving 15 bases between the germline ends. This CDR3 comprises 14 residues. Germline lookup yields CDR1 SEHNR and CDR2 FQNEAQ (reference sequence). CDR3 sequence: CASSPGTDLNEQFF. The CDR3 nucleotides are TGTGCCAGCAGCCCCGGGACGGACTTAAATGAGCAGTTCTTC.

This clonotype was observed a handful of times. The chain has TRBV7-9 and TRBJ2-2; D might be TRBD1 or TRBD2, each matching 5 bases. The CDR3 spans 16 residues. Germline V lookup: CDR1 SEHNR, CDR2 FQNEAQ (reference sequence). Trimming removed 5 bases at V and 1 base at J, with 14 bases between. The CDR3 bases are TGTGCCAGCAGCCCAGGGACCCCAATGAACACCGGGGAGCTGTTTTTT. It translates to CASSPGTPMNTGELFF.

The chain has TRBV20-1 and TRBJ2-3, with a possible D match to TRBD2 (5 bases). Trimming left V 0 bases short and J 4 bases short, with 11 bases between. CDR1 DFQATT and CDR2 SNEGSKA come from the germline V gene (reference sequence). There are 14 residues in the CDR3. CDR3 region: CSARDPSGADTQYF. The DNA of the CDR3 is TGCAGTGCTAGAGATCCATCCGGGGCAGATACGCAGTATTTT.

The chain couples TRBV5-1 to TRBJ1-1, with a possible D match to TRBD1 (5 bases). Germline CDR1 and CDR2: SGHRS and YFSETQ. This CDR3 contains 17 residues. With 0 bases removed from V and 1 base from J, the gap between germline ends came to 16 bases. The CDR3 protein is CASSLEYGQGENTEAFF. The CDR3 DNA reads TGCGCCAGCAGCTTGGAATATGGGCAGGGTGAGAACACTGAAGCTTTCTTT.

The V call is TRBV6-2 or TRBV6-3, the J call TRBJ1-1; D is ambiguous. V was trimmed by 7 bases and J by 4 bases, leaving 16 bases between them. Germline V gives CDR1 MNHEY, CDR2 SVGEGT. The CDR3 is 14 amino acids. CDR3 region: CASTSWGGGTEAFF. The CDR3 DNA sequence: TGTGCCAGCACCTCATGGGGAGGCGGCACTGAAGCTTTCTTT.

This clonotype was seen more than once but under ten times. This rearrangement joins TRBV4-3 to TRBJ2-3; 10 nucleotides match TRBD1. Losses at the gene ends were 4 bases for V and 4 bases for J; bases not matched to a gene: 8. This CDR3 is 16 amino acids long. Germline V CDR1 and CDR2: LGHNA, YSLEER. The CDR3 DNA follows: TGCGCCAGCAGCCCCCATCTAGGACAGGGGGCAGATACGCAGTATTTT. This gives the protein CASSPHLGQGADTQYF.

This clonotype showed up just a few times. The CDR3 sequence: CASSLNMGNTEAFF. The CDR3 DNA is TGTGCCAGCAGTCTGAATATGGGGAACACTGAAGCTTTCTTT. The chain has TRBV12-3 or TRBV12-4 and TRBJ1-1; D ambiguous. Trimming took off 5 bases at V and 1 base at J, with 11 bases between the two ends. The CDR3 totals 14 residues.

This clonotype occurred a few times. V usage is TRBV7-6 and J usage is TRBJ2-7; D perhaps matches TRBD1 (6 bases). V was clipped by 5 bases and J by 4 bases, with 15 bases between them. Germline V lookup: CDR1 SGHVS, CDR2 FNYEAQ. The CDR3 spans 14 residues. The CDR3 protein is CASSRWTDPYEQYF. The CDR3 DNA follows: TGTGCCAGCAGCCGATGGACAGACCCTTACGAGCAGTACTTC.

CDR3 loop: CSVTGGRGPYEQYF. The CDR3 region has the DNA TGCAGCGTGACAGGCGGCAGGGGGCCTTACGAGCAGTACTTC. The chain combines TRBV29-1 with TRBJ2-7; 8 bases map to TRBD1. The CDR3 consists of 14 residues. With V trimmed by 6 bases and J by 4 bases, 11 bases remained unmatched. Germline lookup yields CDR1 SQVTM and CDR2 ANQGSEA.

This CDR3 is CASSWGRNSYNEQFF. CDR3 in DNA: TGTGCCAGCAGCTGGGGGCGGAACTCCTACAATGAGCAGTTCTTC. V and J are TRBV11-2 and TRBJ2-1, with D perhaps TRBD1 (6 bases). Germline V gene sequence: CDR1 SGHAT, CDR2 FQNNGV. The CDR3 spans 15 residues. The ends were cut back, 4 bases at V and 0 bases at J, with 10 bases in the middle. The full variable domain, completed using reference TRBV11-2 and TRBJ2-1, is EAGVAQSPRYKIIEKRQSVAFWCNPISGHATLYWYQQILGQGPKLLIQFQNNGVVDDSQLPKDRFSAERLKGVDSTLKIQPAKLEDSAVYLCASSWGRNSYNEQFFGPGTRLTVL.

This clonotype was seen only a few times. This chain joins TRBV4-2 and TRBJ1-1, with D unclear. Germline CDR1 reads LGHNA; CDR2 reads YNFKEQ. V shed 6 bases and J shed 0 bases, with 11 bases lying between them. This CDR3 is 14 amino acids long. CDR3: CASRTGEMNTEAFF. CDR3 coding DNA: TGTGCCAGCAGAACTGGTGAAATGAACACTGAAGCTTTCTTT.

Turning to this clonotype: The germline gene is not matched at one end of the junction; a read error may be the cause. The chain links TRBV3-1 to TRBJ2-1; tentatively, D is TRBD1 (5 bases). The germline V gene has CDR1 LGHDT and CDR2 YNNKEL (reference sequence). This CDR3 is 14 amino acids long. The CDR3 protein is CASSQGTPYNEQSF. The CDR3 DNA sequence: TGTGCCAGCAGCCAAGGGACACCCTACAATGAGCAGTCCTTC.

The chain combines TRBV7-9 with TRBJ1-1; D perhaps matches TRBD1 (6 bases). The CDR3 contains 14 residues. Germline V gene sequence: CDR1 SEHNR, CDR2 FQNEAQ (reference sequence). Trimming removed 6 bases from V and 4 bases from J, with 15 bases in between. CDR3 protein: CASSLDSLGTEAFF. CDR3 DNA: TGTGCCAGCAGTCTGGACAGTCTGGGCACTGAAGCTTTCTTT.

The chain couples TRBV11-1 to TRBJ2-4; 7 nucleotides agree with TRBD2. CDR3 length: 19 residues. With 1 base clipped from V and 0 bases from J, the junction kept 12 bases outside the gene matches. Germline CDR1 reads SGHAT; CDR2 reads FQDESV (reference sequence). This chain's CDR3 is CASSLDPAGSSLAKNIQYF. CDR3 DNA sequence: TGTGCCAGCAGCTTAGATCCAGCGGGGTCCTCCTTAGCCAAAAACATTCAGTACTTC.

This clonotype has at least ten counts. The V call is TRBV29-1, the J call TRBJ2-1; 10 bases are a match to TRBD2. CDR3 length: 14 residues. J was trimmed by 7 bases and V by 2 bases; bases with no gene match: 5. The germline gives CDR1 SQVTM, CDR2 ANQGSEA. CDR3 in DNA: TGCAGCGTTGAAAGGCTAGCGGGAGCAAATGAGCAGTTCTTC. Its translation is CSVERLAGANEQFF.

The CDR3 region is CASSLALADPGTQYF. The CDR3 DNA is TGCGCCAGCAGCTTGGCACTAGCGGATCCCGGTACGCAGTATTTT. The chain recombines TRBV5-1 with TRBJ2-3; 8 bases align to TRBD2. The V segment lost 0 bases and the J segment 8 bases; nucleotides outside the gene matches: 8. The CDR3 is 15 amino acids. Germline V gives CDR1 SGHRS, CDR2 YFSETQ.

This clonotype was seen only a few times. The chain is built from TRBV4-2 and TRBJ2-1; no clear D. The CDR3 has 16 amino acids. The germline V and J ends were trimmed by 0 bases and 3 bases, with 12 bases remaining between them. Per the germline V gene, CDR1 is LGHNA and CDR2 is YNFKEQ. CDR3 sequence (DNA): TGTGCCAGCAGCCAAGATAGCCTAGTTCTCTACAATGAGCAGTTCTTC. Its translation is CASSQDSLVLYNEQFF.